This T cell receptor (beta chain) emerged from a study of blood T cell repertoires in COVID-19. The wider study: PBMCs, B-cell-depleted T cells, or T cells were the source of the cDNA or gDNA that made up the material.

V lost 4 bases to trimming and J lost 8 bases, with 17 bases between them. The CDR3 extends over 14 amino acids. Germline CDR1 is LGHDT and CDR2 is YNNKEL (reference sequence). Sequenced by immunoSEQ multiplex PCR; TCRdb stores in-frame clones only, minus some. The repertoire includes 150,000 or so clones, 88% of them detected once, and about a tenth sits in the top ten. This TCR was sampled from a man over 45 with acute or convalescent COVID-19. The source material was peripheral blood. The chain links TRBV3-1 (or the pseudogene TRBV3-2) to TRBJ1-2; D uncertain. This chain's CDR3 is CASSPRPLPGGYTF. The CDR3 DNA reads as TGTGCCAGCAGCCCACGGCCACTTCCGGGAGGCTACACCTTC.